These 11 T cell receptor beta chains were sequenced from one sample in a study of somatic mutations in cytotoxic T cells in rheumatoid arthritis. This table comes from immunoSEQ multiplex PCR, and its TCRdb copy is limited to in-frame clones, with some not included. The data show around 24,000 clones, with 82% seen just once and over 4% held by the top ten. The sequencing input was CD8+ T cells sorted from blood. The receptors stem from a man between 45 and 60 years old in good health.

The chain has TRBV6-5 and TRBJ2-1; D not certain. In germline, CDR1 is MNHEY, CDR2 SVGAGI. The V gene lost 4 bases and the J gene lost 6 bases, with 4 bases spanning the gap. This CDR3 comprises 11 residues. CDR3 sequence: CASSSGNEQFF. CDR3 DNA sequence: TGTGCCAGCAGTTCCGGCAATGAGCAGTTCTTC.

The chain combines TRBV27 with TRBJ1-2; D may be TRBD1 (5 bases). The germline CDR1 and CDR2 sequences are MNHEY and SMNVEV (reference sequence). The germline V and J ends were trimmed by 8 bases and 3 bases, with 16 bases remaining between them. CDR3 length: 14 residues. This CDR3 reads CASARGQGYYGYTF. CDR3 DNA sequence: TGTGCCAGCGCCCGTGGGCAGGGTTACTATGGCTACACCTTC.

The genes are TRBV4-1 and TRBJ1-4, with D maybe TRBD1 (6 bases). V lost 1 base and J lost 6, with 21 bases in between. The CDR3 extends over 18 amino acids. The germline V gene has CDR1 MGHRA and CDR2 YSYEKL. The CDR3 is CASSQVGTGSPSDEKLFF. CDR3 DNA: TGCGCCAGCAGCCAAGTGGGAACAGGGTCCCCCTCTGATGAAAAACTGTTTTTT.

This chain uses TRBV4-1 with TRBJ1-5; D unresolved. V shed 0 bases and J shed 7 bases, with 7 bases lying between them. This CDR3 region has 13 residues. Germline assignment: CDR1 MGHRA and CDR2 YSYEKL. CDR3 nucleotide sequence: TGCGCCAGCAGCCAAGAGGTTCTGCAGCCCCAGCATTTT. Protein sequence: CASSQEVLQPQHF.

V usage is TRBV19 and J usage is TRBJ1-1, with D perhaps TRBD1 (5 bases). Germline V gives CDR1 LNHDA, CDR2 SQIVND (reference sequence). V lost 6 bases to trimming and J lost 3 bases, with 20 bases between them. The CDR3 totals 16 residues. DNA of the CDR3: TGTGCCAGTAGGGGAAGTCAAACGGGGACCTACACTGAAGCTTTCTTT. Translated: CASRGSQTGTYTEAFF.

The rearrangement joins TRBV10-3 to TRBJ2-7; possible D gene TRBD1, 6 bases. The germline gives CDR1 ENHRY, CDR2 SYGVKD. The CDR3 is made up of 14 amino acids. The V end was cut by 6 bases, the J end by 0 bases, with 12 bases between. This CDR3 is CAIRTGVSSYEQYF. The CDR3 coding sequence is TGTGCCATCAGGACAGGCGTTAGCTCCTACGAGCAGTACTTC.

J is TRBJ1-5 and V is TRBV28; 9 bases line up with TRBD1. This CDR3 is built from 16 residues. After removal of 10 bases from V and 0 bases from J, the junction contained 10 bases not matched to a gene. Germline V gives CDR1 MDHEN, CDR2 SYDVKM. The DNA of the CDR3 is TGTGCCAACTCGGACAGGGGCCAGGGTAGCAATCAGCCCCAGCATTTT. Amino acid sequence: CANSDRGQGSNQPQHF.

V is TRBV7-9 and J is TRBJ1-2; 7 bases agree with TRBD1. CDR1 is SEHNR and CDR2 is FQNEAQ in the germline V gene (reference sequence). Losses at the gene ends were 5 bases for V and 3 bases for J; bases not matched to a gene: 6. This CDR3 is built from 14 residues. In DNA form, the CDR3 reads TGTGCCAGCAGCCCTGACAGGGAGTACTATGGCTACACCTTC. Its translation is CASSPDREYYGYTF.

The genes are TRBV11-3 and TRBJ2-2; TRBD1 matches at 8 bases. Germline V gene sequence: CDR1 SGHNT, CDR2 YENEEA. The CDR3 extends over 15 amino acids. J gave up 2 bases and V 5 bases, and 4 bases lay outside the gene matches. The CDR3 here is CASSADRGNTGELFF. The CDR3 DNA reads TGTGCCAGCAGCGCCGACAGGGGAAACACCGGGGAGCTGTTTTTT.

The chain joins TRBV2 to TRBJ1-1; D not certain. Per germline, CDR1 SNHLY and CDR2 FYNNEI. This CDR3 has 11 residues. V gave up 7 bases and J gave up 1 base, with 4 bases separating them. This CDR3 is CASMANTEAFF. The CDR3 nucleotides are TGTGCCAGCATGGCGAACACTGAAGCTTTCTTT.

V gene TRBV29-1 combines with J gene TRBJ2-5, with 8 bases matching TRBD1. Germline CDR1 and CDR2: SQVTM and ANQGSEA. The CDR3 extends over 12 amino acids. The CDR3 loop is CTATGGGETQYF. The CDR3 DNA sequence: TGCACGGCTACAGGGGGTGGAGAGACCCAGTACTTC.